The 20 T cell receptor beta chains below all came from one sample that was sequenced in a study of blood T cell repertoires in COVID-19. Clones were read by immunoSEQ multiplex PCR, and TCRdb kept only the in-frame ones, dropping some. The data show about 190,000 clones, with approximately 84% seen just once and approximately 3% held by the top ten. Sequenced: PBMCs or T cells enriched from blood (not recorded which). These receptors were taken from a woman aged 25 to 39 who had recovered from COVID-19.

V usage is TRBV29-1 and J usage is TRBJ2-3; 10 nucleotides line up with TRBD1. Germline values: CDR1 SQVTM, CDR2 ANQGSEA. CDR3 length: 15 amino acids. The trim removed 3 bases at V and 3 bases at J, leaving 6 bases unmatched. This CDR3 reads CSVDPRQGATDTQYF. The CDR3 DNA is TGCAGCGTTGATCCCCGACAGGGGGCAACAGATACGCAGTATTTT.

The gene calls are TRBV3-1 (or the pseudogene TRBV3-2) and TRBJ1-2, with a tentative D call TRBD1 (5 bases). The CDR3 spans 15 residues. Trimming shortened V by 0 bases and J by 4 bases, and 12 bases separated the two germline ends. CDR1 and CDR2 (germline): LGHDT, YNNKEL (reference sequence). As DNA, the CDR3 is TGTGCCAGCAGCCAAGATCTACAGGCCGTCTATGGCTACACCTTC. It encodes CASSQDLQAVYGYTF.

This chain uses TRBV5-1 with TRBJ1-2; 9 positions agree with TRBD1. V shed 3 bases and J 4 bases; nucleotides not matched to a gene: 13. This CDR3 spans 17 amino acids. Germline CDR1 and CDR2: SGHRS and YFSETQ. The CDR3 is CASSWTLQGARSYGYTF. Here the CDR3 DNA reads TGCGCCAGCAGCTGGACACTACAGGGGGCGCGTAGCTATGGCTACACCTTC.

This rearrangement joins TRBV3-1 (or the pseudogene TRBV3-2) to TRBJ2-5; tentative D call: TRBD2 (5 bases). Germline V gene data show CDR1 as LGHDT and CDR2 as YNNKEL (reference sequence). Trimming left V 3 bases short and J 5 bases short, with 16 bases between. The CDR3 sequence is 15 residues long. The CDR3 here is CASSQRGREKETQYF. Here the CDR3 DNA reads TGTGCCAGCAGCCAGAGAGGGAGAGAAAAGGAGACCCAGTACTTC.

The chain uses TRBV29-1 and TRBJ1-1, with TRBD1 as a possible D gene (6 bases). Trimming pared 7 bases from V and 0 bases from J, leaving 12 bases between. Per the germline V gene, CDR1 is SQVTM and CDR2 is ANQGSEA. The CDR3 extends over 13 amino acids. CDR3 nucleotide sequence: TGCAGCGGGGGGGGCAGACTGAACACTGAAGCTTTCTTT. It codes for CSGGGRLNTEAFF.

This chain joins TRBV29-1 and TRBJ2-1; 9 bases agree with TRBD2. Unmatched junction bases numbered 0, after V lost 4 bases and J lost 5 bases. CDR1 and CDR2 from the germline V gene are SQVTM and ANQGSEA. The CDR3 runs 12 residues. The CDR3 nucleotides are TGCAGCGTTGGACTAGCGGACAATGAGCAGTTCTTC. This codes for CSVGLADNEQFF.

The V and J genes are TRBV21-1 and TRBJ2-3; TRBD1, as called in the table, went unchecked against the DNA. TRBV21-1 is marked as a pseudogene. This CDR3 contains 15 residues. CDR3 bases: TGTGCCAGCAGCAGGGACAGGGACGGGCCAGATACGCAGTATTTT. It yields the protein CASSRDRDGPDTQYF.

The table lists this clone with a few counts. The chain has TRBV7-2 and TRBJ2-3; D ambiguous. This CDR3 comprises 13 residues. V was cut by 3 bases and J by 4 bases, with 8 bases left in between. From germline, CDR1 is SGHTA and CDR2 FQGNSA. CDR3 bases: TGTGCCAGCAGCTTTTATCGGGCAGATACGCAGTATTTT. Translated, it gives CASSFYRADTQYF.

This chain uses TRBV6-4 with TRBJ2-1, with 10 bases lining up with TRBD2. The CDR3 extends over 15 amino acids. The V gene end was trimmed by 3 bases and the J gene end by 4 bases; junction bases not matched to a gene: 3. Germline V CDR1 and CDR2: MRHNA, SNTAGT. The CDR3 nucleotides read TGTGCCAGCAGTGAGGGACTAGCGACATACAATGAGCAGTTCTTC. It specifies CASSEGLATYNEQFF.

This clone appeared a single time. V gene TRBV5-4 combines with J gene TRBJ2-1, with 8 bases aligning to TRBD2. The junction had 5 bases not matched to a gene; V was cut back by 0 bases and J by 9 bases. There are 14 residues in the CDR3. From germline, CDR1 is SGHNT and CDR2 YYREEE (reference sequence). The CDR3 here is CASSLVGGAFEQFF. CDR3 sequence (DNA): TGTGCCAGCAGCTTGGTCGGGGGGGCCTTTGAGCAGTTCTTC.

The chain uses TRBV9 and TRBJ2-5; maybe TRBD1 (6 bases). Germline CDR1 SGDLS, CDR2 YYNGEE. CDR3 length: 14 residues. Trimming took 3 bases from V and 3 from J, leaving 12 bases between them. As DNA, the CDR3 is TGTGCCAGCAGCGGATGGACAGATGAAGAGACCCAGTACTTC. It specifies CASSGWTDEETQYF.

This chain connects TRBV7-9 to TRBJ1-2, with D perhaps TRBD1 (6 bases). The CDR3 length is 16 residues. Germline V gene sequence: CDR1 SEHNR, CDR2 FQNEAQ (reference sequence). V shed 5 bases and J shed 6 bases, with 22 bases lying between them. The CDR3 sequence is CASSQNHRERIDGYTF. The CDR3 region has the DNA TGTGCCAGCAGCCAAAACCACAGGGAAAGGATCGATGGCTACACCTTC.

The CDR3 nucleotides are TGTGCCACCAGTAGAAGGGGAACCTACGAGCAGTACTTC. Its protein is CATSRRGTYEQYF. The rearrangement links TRBV24-1 to TRBJ2-7; D may be TRBD1 (5 bases). The CDR3 is made up of 13 amino acids. CDR1 is KGHDR, CDR2 SFDVKD, per germline. Trimming removed 6 bases at V and 2 bases at J, with 10 bases between.

V usage is TRBV6-1 and J usage is TRBJ2-2; 15 bases are a match to TRBD2. The CDR3 contains 18 residues. V lost 4 bases, J lost 3 bases, and 6 bases stayed unmatched. Germline-derived CDR1 and CDR2 are MNHNS and SASEGT. The CDR3 spells CASSGTSGRAGHTGELFF. The DNA of the CDR3 is TGTGCCAGCAGTGGGACTAGCGGGAGGGCCGGGCACACCGGGGAGCTGTTTTTT.

The chain recombines TRBV21-1 with TRBJ2-5; the table's D call, TRBD2, has no DNA check behind it. TRBV21-1 is assigned pseudogene status. This CDR3 has 18 amino acids. In DNA form, the CDR3 reads TGTGCCAGCAGCAAAGCGGAGGCATCCGATTCTTATAAAGAGACCCAGTACTTC. Its translation is CASSKAEASDSYKETQYF.

This sequence joins TRBV18 and TRBJ2-3, with a possible D match to TRBD2 (5 bases). V was clipped by 2 bases and J by 0 bases, with 12 bases between them. The germline V gene encodes CDR1 KGHSH and CDR2 LQKENI. The CDR3 covers 16 residues. This CDR3 reads CASSPSLATSTDTQYF. In DNA form, the CDR3 reads TGTGCCAGCTCACCATCATTAGCGACGAGCACAGATACGCAGTATTTT.

The chain couples TRBV7-9 to TRBJ2-1; D uncertain. CDR1 and CDR2 from the germline V gene are SEHNR and FQNEAQ (reference sequence). This CDR3 comprises 11 residues. V was shortened by 3 bases and J by 7 bases, with 4 bases between the two germline ends. CDR3 sequence: CASSFENEQFF. CDR3 nucleotide sequence: TGTGCCAGCAGCTTTGAGAATGAGCAGTTCTTC.

The chain recombines TRBV6-5 with TRBJ2-7; TRBD1 aligns across 8 bases. The ends lost 10 bases at V and 7 bases at J; junction bases unmatched: 12. CDR3 length: 13 residues. Germline CDR1 and CDR2: MNHEY and SVGAGI. This CDR3 reads CATRQGTSGEQYV. For the CDR3, the DNA is TGTGCCACCCGACAGGGGACCTCTGGGGAGCAGTACGTC.

This clone was seen only a few times. The rearrangement links TRBV5-8 to TRBJ1-4; no clear D. Trimming took 0 bases from V and 5 from J, leaving 5 bases between them. The CDR3 has 13 amino acids. CDR1 and CDR2 (germline): SGHTS, YDEGEE. The CDR3 nucleotides read TGTGCCAGCAGCTTGGTCAGAAATGAAAAACTGTTTTTT. Protein product: CASSLVRNEKLFF. Full variable domain (remainder filled in from reference TRBV5-8 and TRBJ1-4): EAGVTQSPTHLIKTRGQQATLRCSPISGHTSVYWYQQALGLGLQFLLWYDEGEERNRGNFPPRFSGRQFPNYSSELNVNALELEDSALYLCASSLVRNEKLFFGSGTQLSVL.

CDR3 bases: TGTGCCAGCAGTTTATCGGATGAGCAGTTCTTC. It yields the protein CASSLSDEQFF. The chain joins TRBV12-3 or TRBV12-4 to TRBJ2-1, with no clear D. CDR3 length: 11 amino acids. V was shortened by 2 bases and J by 8 bases, with 4 bases between the two germline ends.